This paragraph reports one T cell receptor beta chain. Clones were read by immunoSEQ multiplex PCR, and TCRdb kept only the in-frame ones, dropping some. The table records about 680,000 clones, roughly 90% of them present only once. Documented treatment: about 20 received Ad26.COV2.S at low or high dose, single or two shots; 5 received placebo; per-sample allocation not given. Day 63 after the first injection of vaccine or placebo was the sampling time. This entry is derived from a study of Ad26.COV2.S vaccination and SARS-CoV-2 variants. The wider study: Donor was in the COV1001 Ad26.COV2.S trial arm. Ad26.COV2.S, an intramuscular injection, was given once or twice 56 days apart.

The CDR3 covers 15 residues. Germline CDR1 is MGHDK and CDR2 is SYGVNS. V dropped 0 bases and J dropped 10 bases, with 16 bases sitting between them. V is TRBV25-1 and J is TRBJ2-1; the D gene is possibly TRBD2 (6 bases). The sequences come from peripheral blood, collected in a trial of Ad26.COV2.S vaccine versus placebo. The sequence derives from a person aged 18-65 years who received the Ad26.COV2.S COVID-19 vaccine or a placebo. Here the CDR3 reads CASSEYDREAGEQFF. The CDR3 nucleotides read TGTGCCAGCAGTGAATATGATAGGGAGGCGGGGGAGCAGTTCTTC.